Below are 14 T cell receptor beta chains sequenced from a single sample in a study of CD8+ T cells in alopecia areata. RNA was isolated and reverse transcribed to cDNA, the sequencing template. Repertoires were generated with immunoSEQ multiplex PCR, while TCRdb's copy carries only in-frame clones and drops some. Of roughly 180,000 clones listed, 40% to 65% are singletons. The treatment was: oral pan-JAK inhibitor, 5-10 mg twice daily. The source material was CD8+ T cells sorted from blood, sampled at week 24, from a patient treated with tofacitinib. The receptors were gathered from a human donor with alopecia areata.

The chain employs TRBV18 and TRBJ1-2, with D hard to call. Germline CDR1 reads KGHSH; CDR2 reads LQKENI. This CDR3 spans 16 amino acids. The V end was cut by 0 bases, the J end by 4 bases, with 15 bases between. CDR3 sequence (DNA): TGTGCCAGCTCACCACCGATTGGGCAGGCGATCTATGGCTACACCTTC. Translation: CASSPPIGQAIYGYTF.

This clone was observed a few times. One base away lies a much larger clone, so this may be a sequencing read error. The V gene is TRBV2, the J gene TRBJ2-1; 7 bases are a match to TRBD2. Looked up from germline, CDR1 is SNHLY and CDR2 is FYNNEI. V lost 6 bases, J lost 1 base, and 0 bases stayed unmatched. This CDR3 region has 13 residues. The CDR3 nucleotides are TGTGCCAGCAGCGGGGGGTCCTACAATGAGCAGTTCTTC. This codes for CASSGGSYNEQFF.

This clone was detected a few times. The rearrangement joins TRBV30 to TRBJ2-3; D might be TRBD1 or TRBD2, each matching 6 bases. CDR3 length: 12 amino acids. Between the trimmed V and J ends, which lost 8 bases and 5 bases, there was a span of 14 bases. In germline, CDR1 is GTSNPN, CDR2 SVGIG (reference sequence). The CDR3 spells CAGTGGQDTQYF. DNA for the CDR3: TGTGCCGGGACTGGGGGGCAAGATACGCAGTATTTT.

This clone has only a few counts. The chain is built from TRBV6-5 and TRBJ2-7, with D hard to call. This CDR3 is 14 amino acids long. V lost 4 bases, J lost 3 bases, and 13 bases lay in between. The germline V gene has CDR1 MNHEY and CDR2 SVGAGI. The CDR3 region is CASSSIGPVYEQYF. CDR3 sequence (DNA): TGTGCCAGCAGTTCCATCGGGCCCGTCTACGAGCAGTACTTC.

The chain employs TRBV5-4 and TRBJ1-2; 7 nucleotides agree with TRBD1. The germline CDR1 and CDR2 sequences are SGHNT and YYREEE (reference sequence). Unmatched junction bases numbered 5, after V lost 0 bases and J lost 6 bases. The CDR3 has 14 amino acids. CDR3 nucleotides: TGTGCCAGCAGCTTGGGTCGACAGGGTGATGGCTACACCTTC. Its translation is CASSLGRQGDGYTF.

This clone was recorded only once. The chain is built from TRBV14 and TRBJ2-3; no definite D call. CDR3 length equals 13 residues. Trimming took off 5 bases at V and 13 bases at J, with 19 bases between the two ends. Germline V CDR1 and CDR2: SGHDN, FVKESK. The DNA of the CDR3 is TGTGCCAGCAGCATGTCCAGGACCCTTTCGGAGTATTTT. Protein: CASSMSRTLSEYF.

This clone was picked up a small number of times. This chain uses TRBV10-3 with TRBJ2-7, with D unclear. Germline V gene data show CDR1 as ENHRY and CDR2 as SYGVKD. The CDR3 length is 12 residues. Trimming removed 5 bases from V and 4 bases from J, with 9 bases in between. CDR3 in amino acids: CAISPGPYEQYF. The CDR3 nucleotides read TGTGCCATCAGTCCCGGGCCATACGAGCAGTACTTC.

In this sample, this clone turned up a few times. The gene calls are TRBV29-1 and TRBJ1-4; 8 positions match TRBD1. V shed 1 base and J 7 bases; nucleotides not matched to a gene: 11. The CDR3 extends over 16 amino acids. Germline-derived CDR1 and CDR2 are SQVTM and ANQGSEA. The DNA of the CDR3 is TGCAGCGTTGAAGTCCTAGACAGGGGCGGTTTTGAAAAACTGTTTTTT. Protein sequence: CSVEVLDRGGFEKLFF. The full variable domain, rest sourced from reference TRBV29-1 and TRBJ1-4, is SAVISQKPSRDICQRGTSLTIQCQVDSQVTMMFWYRQQPGQSLTLIATANQGSEATYESGFVIDKFPISRPNLTFSTLTVSNMSPEDSSIYLCSVEVLDRGGFEKLFFGSGTQLSVL.

V is TRBV6-5 and J is TRBJ1-2; D perhaps matches TRBD1 (6 bases). The CDR3 runs to 14 residues. Trimming took off 2 bases at V and 0 bases at J, with 7 bases between the two ends. Germline V lookup: CDR1 MNHEY, CDR2 SVGAGI. CDR3 DNA: TGTGCCAGCAGTTACGGGGGCCCTAACTATGGCTACACCTTC. Translation gives CASSYGGPNYGYTF.

On this clone itself: Distinct nucleotide sequences in the sample also encode this CDR3. The rearrangement uses TRBV7-9 and TRBJ1-6, with D uncertain. V was shortened by 4 bases and J by 13 bases, with 14 bases between the two germline ends. The length of the CDR3 is 13 residues. Germline loops: CDR1 SEHNR, CDR2 FQNEAQ (reference sequence). CDR3: CASSSQTRSPLHF. The CDR3 nucleotides are TGTGCCAGCAGCTCCCAGACACGCTCTCCCCTCCACTTT. Full variable domain (outside the CDR3, taken from reference TRBV7-9 and TRBJ1-6): DTGVSQNPRHKITKRGQNVTFRCDPISEHNRLYWYRQTLGQGPEFLTYFQNEAQLEKSRLLSDRFSAERPKGSFSTLEIQRTEQGDSAMYLCASSSQTRSPLHFGNGTRLTVT.

The rearrangement uses TRBV27 and TRBJ2-3; D is unclear. This CDR3 spans 14 amino acids. The germline CDR1 and CDR2 sequences are MNHEY and SMNVEV (reference sequence). The V end was cut by 1 base, the J end by 4 bases, with 9 bases between. CDR3 nucleotides: TGTGCCAGCAGTTTATTTCTGGGCTCAGATACGCAGTATTTT. Translating it yields CASSLFLGSDTQYF.

The chain carries TRBV6-1 and TRBJ1-1; 7 nucleotides line up with TRBD1. Germline V gives CDR1 MNHNS, CDR2 SASEGT. The CDR3 sequence is 15 residues long. Trimming removed 5 bases from V and 7 bases from J; junction bases left unmatched: 13. For the CDR3, the DNA is TGTGCCAGCAGTCCGCTATTAGGGACAGTTGGTGAAGCTTTCTTT. Encoded protein: CASSPLLGTVGEAFF.

This clone has just a few counts. The chain uses TRBV30 and TRBJ1-2; D perhaps matches TRBD1 (6 bases). V lost 3 bases to trimming and J lost 4 bases, with 15 bases between them. Germline values: CDR1 GTSNPN, CDR2 SVGIG (reference sequence). This CDR3 has 14 amino acids. DNA of the CDR3: TGTGCCTGGAGCGCGGGGAGCAGGGGCTATGGCTACACCTTC. It encodes CAWSAGSRGYGYTF.

The chain recombines TRBV27 with TRBJ1-5; D may be TRBD1 (5 bases). The ends were cut back, 6 bases at V and 14 bases at J, with 17 bases in the middle. The CDR3 has 12 residues. Looked up from germline, CDR1 is MNHEY and CDR2 is SMNVEV (reference sequence). DNA of the CDR3: TGTGCCAGCAGATACTCCGGGACGCAGAAGCATTTT. Translating gives CASRYSGTQKHF.